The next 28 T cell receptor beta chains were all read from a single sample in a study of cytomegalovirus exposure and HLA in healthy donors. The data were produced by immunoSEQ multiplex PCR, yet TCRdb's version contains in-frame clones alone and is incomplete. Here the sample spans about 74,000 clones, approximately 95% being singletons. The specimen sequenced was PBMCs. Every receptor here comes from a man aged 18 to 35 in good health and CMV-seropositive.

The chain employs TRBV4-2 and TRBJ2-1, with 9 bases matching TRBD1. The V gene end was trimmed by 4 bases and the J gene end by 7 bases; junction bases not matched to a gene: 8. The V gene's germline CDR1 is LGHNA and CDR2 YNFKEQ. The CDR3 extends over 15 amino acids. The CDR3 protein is CASSPGTGWPNEQFF. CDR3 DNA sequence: TGTGCCAGCAGCCCAGGGACAGGGTGGCCTAATGAGCAGTTCTTC.

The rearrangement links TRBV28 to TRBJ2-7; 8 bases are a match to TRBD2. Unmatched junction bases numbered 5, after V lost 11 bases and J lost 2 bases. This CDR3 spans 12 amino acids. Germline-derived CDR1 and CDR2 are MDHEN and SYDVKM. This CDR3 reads CAARGGTYEQYF. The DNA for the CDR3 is TGTGCCGCCCGGGGGGGGACCTACGAGCAGTACTTC.

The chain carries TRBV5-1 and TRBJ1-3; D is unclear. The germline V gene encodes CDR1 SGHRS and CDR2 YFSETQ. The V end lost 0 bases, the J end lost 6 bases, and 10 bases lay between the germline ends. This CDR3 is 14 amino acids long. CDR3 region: CASSLAEGTNTIYF. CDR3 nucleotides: TGCGCCAGCAGCTTGGCGGAGGGAACAAACACCATATATTTT.

CDR3 sequence: CASSIGTGPYEQYF. DNA of the CDR3: TGTGCCAGTAGTATAGGCACAGGGCCCTACGAGCAGTACTTC. The chain combines TRBV19 with TRBJ2-7; D is possibly TRBD1 (6 bases). Germline CDR1 is LNHDA and CDR2 is SQIVND (reference sequence). The length of the CDR3 is 14 residues. Trimming took off 1 base at V and 2 bases at J, with 9 bases between the two ends.

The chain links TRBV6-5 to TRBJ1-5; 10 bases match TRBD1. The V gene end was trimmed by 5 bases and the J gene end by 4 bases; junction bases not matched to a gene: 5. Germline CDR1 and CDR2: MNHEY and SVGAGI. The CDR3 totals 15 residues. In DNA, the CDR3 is TGTGCCAGCAGTCTCGGGACAGGGGTAAATCAGCCCCAGCATTTT. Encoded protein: CASSLGTGVNQPQHF.

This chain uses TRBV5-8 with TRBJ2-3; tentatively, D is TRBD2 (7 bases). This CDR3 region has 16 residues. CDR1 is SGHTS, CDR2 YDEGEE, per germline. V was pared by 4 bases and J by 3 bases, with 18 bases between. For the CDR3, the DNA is TGTGCCAGCAGCACTCGCGGGGGCGGCGGGACAGATACGCAGTATTTT. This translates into CASSTRGGGGTDTQYF.

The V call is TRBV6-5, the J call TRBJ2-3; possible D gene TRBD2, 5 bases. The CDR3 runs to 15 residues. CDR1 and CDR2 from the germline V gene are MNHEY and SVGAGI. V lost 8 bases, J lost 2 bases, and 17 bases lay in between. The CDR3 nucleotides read TGTGCCAGCGCCACCCGAGGGCTTCTCACAGATACGCAGTATTTT. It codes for CASATRGLLTDTQYF.

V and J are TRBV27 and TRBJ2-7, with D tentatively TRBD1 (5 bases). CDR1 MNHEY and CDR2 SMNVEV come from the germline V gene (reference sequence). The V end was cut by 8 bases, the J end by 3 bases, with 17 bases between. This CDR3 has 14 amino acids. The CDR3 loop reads CASSQVGQFYEQYF. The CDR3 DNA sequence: TGTGCCAGCTCTCAAGTGGGGCAGTTCTACGAGCAGTACTTC.

The CDR3 region is CASSGLGKDTQYF. CDR3 nucleotide sequence: TGTGCCAGCAGTGGACTAGGGAAAGATACGCAGTATTTT. The chain couples TRBV25-1 to TRBJ2-3, with a weak D call TRBD2 (6 bases). The CDR3 length is 13 residues. Trimming took off 4 bases at V and 5 bases at J, with 10 bases between the two ends. Germline CDR1 is MGHDK and CDR2 is SYGVNS.

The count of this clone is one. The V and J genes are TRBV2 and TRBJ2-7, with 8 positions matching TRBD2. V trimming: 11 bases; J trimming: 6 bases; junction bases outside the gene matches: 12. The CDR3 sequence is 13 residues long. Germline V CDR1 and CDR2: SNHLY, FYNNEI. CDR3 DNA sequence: TGTGCCGCAGGAGCGGGAGCTGCTTCCGAGCAGTACTTC. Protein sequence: CAAGAGAASEQYF.

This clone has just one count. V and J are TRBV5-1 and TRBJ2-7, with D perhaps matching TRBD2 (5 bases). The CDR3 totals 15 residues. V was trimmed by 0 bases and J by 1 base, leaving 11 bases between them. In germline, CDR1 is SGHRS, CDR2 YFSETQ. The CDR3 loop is CASSLAVGLSYEQYF. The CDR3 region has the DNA TGCGCCAGCAGCTTGGCCGTCGGACTGTCCTACGAGCAGTACTTC.

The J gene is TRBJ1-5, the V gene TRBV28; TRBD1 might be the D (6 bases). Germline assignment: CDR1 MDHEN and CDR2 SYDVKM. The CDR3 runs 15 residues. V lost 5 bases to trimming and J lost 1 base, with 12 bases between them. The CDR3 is CASSRGRGSNQPQHF. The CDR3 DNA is TGTGCCAGCAGTCGGGGCAGGGGAAGCAATCAGCCCCAGCATTTT.

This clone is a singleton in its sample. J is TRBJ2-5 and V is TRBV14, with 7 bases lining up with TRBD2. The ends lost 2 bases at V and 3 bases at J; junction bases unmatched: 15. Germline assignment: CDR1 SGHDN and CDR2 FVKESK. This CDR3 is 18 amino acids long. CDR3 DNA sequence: TGTGCCAGCAGCCAATCCCCCCCGGAGGGAGGGCCTGAAGAGACCCAGTACTTC. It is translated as CASSQSPPEGGPEETQYF.

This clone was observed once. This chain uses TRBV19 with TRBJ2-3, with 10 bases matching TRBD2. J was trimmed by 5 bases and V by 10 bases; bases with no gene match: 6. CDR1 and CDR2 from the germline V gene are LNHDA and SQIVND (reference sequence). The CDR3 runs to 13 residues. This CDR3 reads CATRTSGKDTQYF. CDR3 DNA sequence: TGTGCCACCAGAACTAGCGGGAAAGATACGCAGTATTTT.

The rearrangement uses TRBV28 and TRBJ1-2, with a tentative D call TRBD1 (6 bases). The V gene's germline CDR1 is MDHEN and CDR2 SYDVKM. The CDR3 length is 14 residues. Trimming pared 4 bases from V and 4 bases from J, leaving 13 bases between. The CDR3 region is CASSSPTGPYGYTF. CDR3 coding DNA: TGTGCCAGCAGTTCCCCCACAGGGCCCTATGGCTACACCTTC.

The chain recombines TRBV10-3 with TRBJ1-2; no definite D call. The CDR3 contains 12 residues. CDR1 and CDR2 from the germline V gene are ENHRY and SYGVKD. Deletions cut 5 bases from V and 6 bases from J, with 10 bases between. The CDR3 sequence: CAISNGENGYTF. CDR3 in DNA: TGTGCCATCAGTAACGGGGAAAATGGCTACACCTTC.

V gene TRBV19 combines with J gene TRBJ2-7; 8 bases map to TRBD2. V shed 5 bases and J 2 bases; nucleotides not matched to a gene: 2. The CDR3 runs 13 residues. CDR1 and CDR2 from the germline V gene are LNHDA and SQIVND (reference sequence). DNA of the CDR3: TGTGCCAGTAGTGTAGCGGGAACCTACGAGCAGTACTTC. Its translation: CASSVAGTYEQYF.

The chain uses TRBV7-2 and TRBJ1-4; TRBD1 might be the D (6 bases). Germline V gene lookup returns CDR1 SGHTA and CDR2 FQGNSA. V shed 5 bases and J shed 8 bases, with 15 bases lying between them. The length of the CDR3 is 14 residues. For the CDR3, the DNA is TGTGCCAGCAGCCCGGGACAAAATAGGGAAAAACTGTTTTTT. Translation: CASSPGQNREKLFF.

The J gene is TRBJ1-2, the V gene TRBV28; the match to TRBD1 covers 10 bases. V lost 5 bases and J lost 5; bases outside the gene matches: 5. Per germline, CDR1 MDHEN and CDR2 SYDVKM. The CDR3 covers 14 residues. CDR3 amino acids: CASSRGQGKYGYTF. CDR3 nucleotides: TGTGCCAGCAGTCGGGGACAGGGGAAGTATGGCTACACCTTC.

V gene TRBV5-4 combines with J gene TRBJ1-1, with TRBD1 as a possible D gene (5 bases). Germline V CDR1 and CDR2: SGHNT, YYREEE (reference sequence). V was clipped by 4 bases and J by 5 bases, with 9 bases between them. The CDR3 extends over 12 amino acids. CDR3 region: CASSRGGTEAFF. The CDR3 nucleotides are TGTGCCAGCAGCCGGGGGGGGACTGAAGCTTTCTTT.

The CDR3 loop is CASSPTSGAQETQYF. For the CDR3, the DNA is TGTGCCAGCAGTCCTACTAGCGGGGCCCAAGAGACCCAGTACTTC. The V and J genes are TRBV7-8 and TRBJ2-5; 10 positions agree with TRBD2. The V and J ends lost 6 bases and 1 base, in that order; junction bases with no gene match: 5. The CDR3 runs to 15 residues. Looked up from germline, CDR1 is SGHVS and CDR2 is FQNEAQ. The whole variable domain, remainder taken from reference TRBV7-8 and TRBJ2-5, is GAGVSQSPRYKVAKRGQDVALRCDPISGHVSLFWYQQALGQGPEFLTYFQNEAQLDKSGLPSDRFFAERPEGSVSTLKIQRTQQEDSAVYLCASSPTSGAQETQYFGPGTRLLVL.

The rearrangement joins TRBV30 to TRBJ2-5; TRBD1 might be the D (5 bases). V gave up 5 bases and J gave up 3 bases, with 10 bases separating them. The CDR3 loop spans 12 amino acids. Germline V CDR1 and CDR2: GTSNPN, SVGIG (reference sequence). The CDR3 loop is CAWETGEETQYF. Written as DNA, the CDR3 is TGTGCCTGGGAAACAGGAGAAGAGACCCAGTACTTC.

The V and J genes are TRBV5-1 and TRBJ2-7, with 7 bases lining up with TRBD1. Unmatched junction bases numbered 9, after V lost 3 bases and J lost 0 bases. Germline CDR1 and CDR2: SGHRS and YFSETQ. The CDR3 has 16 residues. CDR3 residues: CASSSATGKSSYEQYF. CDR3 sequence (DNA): TGCGCCAGCAGCTCAGCGACAGGGAAGTCCTCCTACGAGCAGTACTTC.

In DNA form, the CDR3 reads TGCGCCAGCAGCCAGGTTGATGGGGAGTACGAGCAGTACTTC. This codes for CASSQVDGEYEQYF. The chain recombines TRBV4-1 with TRBJ2-7; tentatively, D is TRBD2 (5 bases). The CDR3 totals 14 residues. Germline-derived CDR1 and CDR2 are MGHRA and YSYEKL. The ends were cut back, 3 bases at V and 4 bases at J, with 13 bases in the middle.

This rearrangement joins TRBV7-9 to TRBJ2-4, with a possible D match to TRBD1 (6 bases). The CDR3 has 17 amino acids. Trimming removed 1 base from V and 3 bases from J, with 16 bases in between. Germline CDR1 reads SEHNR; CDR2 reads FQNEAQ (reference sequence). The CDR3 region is CASSLGGQRIGKNIQYF. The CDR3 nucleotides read TGTGCCAGCAGCTTAGGGGGACAACGAATAGGCAAAAACATTCAGTACTTC.

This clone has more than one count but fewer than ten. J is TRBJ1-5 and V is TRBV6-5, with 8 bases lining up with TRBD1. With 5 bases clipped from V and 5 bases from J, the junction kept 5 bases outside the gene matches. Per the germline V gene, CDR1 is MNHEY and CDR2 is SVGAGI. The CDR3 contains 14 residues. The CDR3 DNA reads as TGTGCCAGCAGTGAGGGACAGGAGTATCAGCCCCAGCATTTT. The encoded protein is CASSEGQEYQPQHF.

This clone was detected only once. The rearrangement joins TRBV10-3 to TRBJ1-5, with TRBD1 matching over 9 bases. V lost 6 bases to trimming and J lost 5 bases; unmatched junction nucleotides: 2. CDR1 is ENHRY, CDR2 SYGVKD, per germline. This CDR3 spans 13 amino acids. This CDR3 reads CAIRGQGDQPQHF. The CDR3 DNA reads TGTGCCATCAGGGGACAGGGTGATCAGCCCCAGCATTTT.

The CDR3 sequence: CASLSLGREAEDNEQFF. In DNA, the CDR3 is TGTGCCAGCCTCTCTCTAGGGCGGGAGGCAGAAGACAATGAGCAGTTCTTC. The V call is TRBV28, the J call TRBJ2-1, with TRBD2 matching over 8 bases. The CDR3 is 17 amino acids. Germline V CDR1 and CDR2: MDHEN, SYDVKM. Trimming took 8 bases from V and 5 from J; bases not matched to a gene: 17.